The next 31 T cell receptor beta chains were all read from a single sample in a study of preoperative IRX-2 immunotherapy in early breast cancer. Stated treatment: preoperative locoregional IRX-2 cytokine immunotherapy. Sequencing used immunoSEQ multiplex PCR; TCRdb keeps in-frame clones, though not all of them. The sample gives around 62,000 clones, roughly 94% of which show up once; roughly 1.5% is in the top ten. This material was acquired from a patient treated with IRX-2 immunotherapy. The receptors derive from a human donor with breast cancer.

This chain links TRBV4-1 with TRBJ2-7; D remains ambiguous. V lost 2 bases and J 1 base, leaving 9 bases between the germline ends. Germline V CDR1 and CDR2: MGHRA, YSYEKL. The CDR3 contains 14 residues. The DNA for the CDR3 is TGCGCCAGCAGCCAAAAAGACTTTTCCTACGAGCAGTACTTC. It specifies CASSQKDFSYEQYF.

V is TRBV7-9 and J is TRBJ2-3, with 7 nucleotides matching TRBD2. From germline, CDR1 is SEHNR and CDR2 FQNEAQ (reference sequence). Trimming at V came to 5 bases and at J to 1 base, leaving 3 bases not matched to a gene. The length of the CDR3 is 14 residues. CDR3 coding DNA: TGTGCCAGCAGCCGTCGGGGGGGCACAGATACGCAGTATTTT. This codes for CASSRRGGTDTQYF.

The J gene is TRBJ2-1, the V gene TRBV6-4; TRBD2 aligns across 9 bases. Germline V CDR1 and CDR2: MRHNA, SNTAGT. The J segment lost 10 bases and the V segment lost 3 bases, leaving 7 bases of the junction unmatched. The CDR3 totals 14 residues. The chain's CDR3 is CASSERGGAVEQFF. CDR3 nucleotide sequence: TGTGCCAGCAGTGAACGCGGGGGGGCCGTGGAGCAGTTCTTC.

The CDR3 loop reads CASSIGGTVNQPQHF. The DNA of the CDR3 is TGTGCCAGTAGTATAGGTGGGACAGTCAATCAGCCCCAGCATTTT. V gene TRBV19 combines with J gene TRBJ1-5; 7 nucleotides agree with TRBD1. Per germline, CDR1 LNHDA and CDR2 SQIVND (reference sequence). J lost 3 bases, V lost 1 base, and 3 bases had no gene match. The CDR3 runs to 15 residues.

The gene calls are TRBV6-5 and TRBJ2-7; 8 nucleotides line up with TRBD1. The CDR3 runs to 12 residues. The V segment lost 5 bases and the J segment 3 bases; nucleotides outside the gene matches: 0. Germline V gene sequence: CDR1 MNHEY, CDR2 SVGAGI. DNA for the CDR3: TGTGCCAGCAGTGACAGGGGCTACGAGCAGTACTTC. Protein product: CASSDRGYEQYF.

This rearrangement joins TRBV28 to TRBJ1-1; unclear D gene. From germline, CDR1 is MDHEN and CDR2 SYDVKM. Trimming stripped 2 bases from V and 0 bases from J, with 7 bases between. CDR3 length equals 14 residues. In DNA form, the CDR3 reads TGTGCCAGCAGTTTACGGGCGGTGAACACTGAAGCTTTCTTT. Its translation is CASSLRAVNTEAFF.

The V and J genes are TRBV7-9 and TRBJ1-6; a possible D gene is TRBD1 (6 bases). V was trimmed by 4 bases and J by 7 bases, leaving 17 bases between them. Germline V gene lookup returns CDR1 SEHNR and CDR2 FQNEAQ (reference sequence). The CDR3 covers 16 residues. CDR3 sequence (DNA): TGTGCCAGCAGCTCCCAGGGGTGGGAGAGAAATTCACCCCTCCACTTT. Its translation: CASSSQGWERNSPLHF. The complete variable domain, with remaining parts taken from reference TRBV7-9 and TRBJ1-6, reads DTGVSQNPRHKITKRGQNVTFRCDPISEHNRLYWYRQTLGQGPEFLTYFQNEAQLEKSRLLSDRFSAERPKGSFSTLEIQRTEQGDSAMYLCASSSQGWERNSPLHFGNGTRLTVT.

The V gene is TRBV28, the J gene TRBJ2-3; 11 bases match TRBD2. With V trimmed by 7 bases and J by 7 bases, 10 bases remained unmatched. Germline CDR1 and CDR2: MDHEN and SYDVKM. The CDR3 runs 15 residues. In nucleotides, the CDR3 is TGTGCCAGCACCCGCCCAGCTAGCGGGGGGCATACGCAGTATTTT. It specifies CASTRPASGGHTQYF.

The rearrangement uses TRBV2 and TRBJ2-7; possibly TRBD2 for D (6 bases). Germline values: CDR1 SNHLY, CDR2 FYNNEI. The V end was cut by 5 bases, the J end by 6 bases, with 14 bases between. The CDR3 length is 13 residues. CDR3 sequence: CASSKLGLREQYF. The CDR3, as DNA: TGTGCCAGCAGTAAATTGGGACTCCGCGAGCAGTACTTC.

Here the CDR3 DNA reads TGTGCCAGCAGTTTGCGCTCCGGTGGGCCTTATGGCTACACCTTC. Translating it yields CASSLRSGGPYGYTF. The chain has TRBV28 and TRBJ1-2; D remains ambiguous. Germline CDR1 reads MDHEN; CDR2 reads SYDVKM. The CDR3 sequence is 15 residues long. Trimming left V 3 bases short and J 5 bases short, with 16 bases between.

This sequence joins TRBV6-5 and TRBJ2-1, with TRBD1 matching over 7 bases. V shed 4 bases and J 2 bases; nucleotides not matched to a gene: 2. The length of the CDR3 is 14 residues. Looked up from germline, CDR1 is MNHEY and CDR2 is SVGAGI. CDR3 residues: CASSWGTAYNEQFF. CDR3 nucleotide sequence: TGTGCCAGCAGTTGGGGGACAGCCTACAATGAGCAGTTCTTC.

The genes are TRBV5-1 and TRBJ2-5, with 9 nucleotides matching TRBD1. CDR1 is SGHRS, CDR2 YFSETQ, per germline. The CDR3 consists of 15 residues. J gave up 5 bases and V 3 bases, and 8 bases lay outside the gene matches. CDR3 sequence: CASSWSQGARETQYF. CDR3 nucleotides: TGCGCCAGCAGCTGGTCACAGGGGGCCAGGGAGACCCAGTACTTC.

This chain links TRBV27 with TRBJ2-3; D is unresolved. V lost 5 bases and J lost 6, with 9 bases in between. This CDR3 contains 12 residues. Germline CDR1 is MNHEY and CDR2 is SMNVEV (reference sequence). The CDR3 DNA reads TGTGCCAGCAGTCCTACATCGGATACGCAGTATTTT. Protein product: CASSPTSDTQYF.

This chain links TRBV28 with TRBJ1-4; TRBD1 aligns across 9 bases. Trimming cost V 3 bases and J 8 bases; bases outside gene matches: 10. This CDR3 contains 16 residues. Germline-derived CDR1 and CDR2 are MDHEN and SYDVKM. The CDR3 loop reads CASSLPGQGVEEKLFF. The CDR3 DNA reads TGTGCCAGCAGTTTGCCGGGACAGGGAGTTGAGGAAAAACTGTTTTTT.

The rearrangement uses TRBV11-3 and TRBJ1-6, with TRBD1 as a possible D gene (5 bases). Germline CDR1 and CDR2: SGHNT and YENEEA. The CDR3 spans 19 residues. Deletions cut 1 base from V and 6 bases from J, with 22 bases between. In nucleotides, the CDR3 is TGTGCCAGCAGCTTAGGCGGGGCCTTCGGGGGGGACGGTAATTCACCCCTCCACTTT. It yields the protein CASSLGGAFGGDGNSPLHF.

The V and J genes are TRBV28 and TRBJ2-5; D is undetermined. CDR3 size: 13 residues. The V gene's germline CDR1 is MDHEN and CDR2 SYDVKM. The V and J ends lost 1 base and 5 bases respectively, with 8 bases between them. CDR3 loop: CASSLSSTETQYF. The CDR3, as DNA: TGTGCCAGCAGTTTATCCTCAACGGAGACCCAGTACTTC.

The rearrangement joins TRBV9 to TRBJ2-1; the match to TRBD2 covers 16 bases. Germline CDR1 reads SGDLS; CDR2 reads YYNGEE. The CDR3 is 20 amino acids. Trimming at V came to 0 bases and at J to 0 bases, leaving 6 bases not matched to a gene. CDR3 in amino acids: CASSVVAGLAGGPSYNEQFF. CDR3 DNA sequence: TGTGCCAGCAGCGTAGTGGCGGGACTAGCGGGAGGGCCCTCCTACAATGAGCAGTTCTTC.

This chain joins TRBV4-1 and TRBJ2-7; D is unresolved. Germline CDR1 MGHRA, CDR2 YSYEKL. CDR3 length equals 16 residues. V lost 1 base and J 4 bases, leaving 17 bases between the germline ends. In DNA form, the CDR3 reads TGCGCCAGCAGCCAAGGGTTTCAGCCCCTCTTATACGAGCAGTACTTC. Protein sequence: CASSQGFQPLLYEQYF.

This chain connects TRBV19 to TRBJ2-2; TRBD1 might be the D (6 bases). This CDR3 is built from 16 residues. Germline CDR1 reads LNHDA; CDR2 reads SQIVND (reference sequence). Trimming stripped 4 bases from V and 5 bases from J, with 17 bases between. CDR3 residues: CASSTRGQLLTGELFF. The CDR3 DNA is TGTGCCAGTAGTACCCGAGGACAGCTACTTACCGGGGAGCTGTTTTTT.

CDR3 coding DNA: TGTGCCAGCAGTTGGGGACCGAACACTGAAGCTTTCTTT. Its translation: CASSWGPNTEAFF. The rearrangement links TRBV6-5 to TRBJ1-1, with a possible D match to TRBD1 (5 bases). This CDR3 region has 13 residues. V lost 4 bases, J lost 1 base, and 7 bases lay in between. Germline lookup yields CDR1 MNHEY and CDR2 SVGAGI.

This clone was seen just once. The V call is TRBV27, the J call TRBJ2-1; D call uncertain. Germline CDR1 and CDR2: MNHEY and SMNVEV (reference sequence). Trimming took off 4 bases at V and 6 bases at J, with 16 bases between the two ends. The CDR3 is 15 residues long. CDR3 protein: CASSYSLDLGNEQFF. DNA of the CDR3: TGTGCCAGCAGTTATAGCCTCGACCTTGGCAATGAGCAGTTCTTC.

The CDR3 here is CASSLRAGGLHEQFF. The CDR3 nucleotides read TGTGCCAGCAGCCTACGGGCGGGGGGTCTCCATGAGCAGTTCTTC. This chain connects TRBV7-9 to TRBJ2-1; TRBD2 matches 8 bases. CDR3 length equals 15 residues. J gave up 8 bases and V 5 bases, and 11 bases lay outside the gene matches. Germline CDR1 and CDR2: SEHNR and FQNEAQ (reference sequence). The variable domain in full, with the rest retrieved from reference TRBV7-9 and TRBJ2-1, is DTGVSQNPRHKITKRGQNVTFRCDPISEHNRLYWYRQTLGQGPEFLTYFQNEAQLEKSRLLSDRFSAERPKGSFSTLEIQRTEQGDSAMYLCASSLRAGGLHEQFFGPGTRLTVL.

The V call is TRBV6-5, the J call TRBJ1-2; D call uncertain. Germline V lookup: CDR1 MNHEY, CDR2 SVGAGI. V was trimmed by 2 bases and J by 3 bases, leaving 7 bases between them. The CDR3 has 13 residues. The CDR3 sequence: CASSYARYYGYTF. The CDR3 nucleotides are TGTGCCAGCAGTTACGCGCGTTACTATGGCTACACCTTC.

In its sample, this clone was seen once. The chain is built from TRBV27 and TRBJ2-7, with 13 bases matching TRBD2. The junction had 6 bases not matched to a gene; V was cut back by 5 bases and J by 5 bases. CDR3 length: 15 amino acids. Germline V CDR1 and CDR2: MNHEY, SMNVEV (reference sequence). DNA of the CDR3: TGTGCCAGCAGTCATACTAGCGGGAGGGCCCACGAGCAGTACTTC. Protein: CASSHTSGRAHEQYF.

This sequence joins TRBV6-1 and TRBJ1-3; the D is unclear. Trimming took off 4 bases at V and 10 bases at J, with 17 bases between the two ends. The CDR3 is 14 amino acids. Looked up from germline, CDR1 is MNHNS and CDR2 is SASEGT. Written as DNA, the CDR3 is TGTGCCAGCAGTGGGGAAGTCGGGAGTTATACCATATATTTT. Translating gives CASSGEVGSYTIYF.

The rearrangement links TRBV7-2 to TRBJ2-2; TRBD2 aligns across 13 bases. Trimming took 5 bases from V and 5 from J; bases not matched to a gene: 2. The CDR3 contains 15 residues. Germline V gene data show CDR1 as SGHTA and CDR2 as FQGNSA. The CDR3 region has the DNA TGTGCCAGCAGCGCGGGACTAGCGGGAACCGGGGAGCTGTTTTTT. Protein product: CASSAGLAGTGELFF.

The rearrangement links TRBV7-3 to TRBJ2-3; 9 positions match TRBD2. The CDR3 contains 14 residues. In germline, CDR1 is SGHTA, CDR2 FQGTGA. The V gene end was trimmed by 4 bases and the J gene end by 8 bases; junction bases not matched to a gene: 7. The CDR3 sequence is CASSSGTSYSTQYF. CDR3 coding DNA: TGTGCCAGCAGCTCCGGGACTAGCTATTCTACGCAGTATTTT. Combining the CDR3 with reference TRBV7-3 and TRBJ2-3 gives the whole variable domain GAGVSQTPSNKVTEKGKYVELRCDPISGHTALYWYRQSLGQGPEFLIYFQGTGAADDSGLPNDRFFAVRPEGSVSTLKIQRTERGDSAVYLCASSSGTSYSTQYFGPGTRLTVL.

The chain uses TRBV9 and TRBJ2-3, with 15 bases that match TRBD2. CDR1 SGDLS and CDR2 YYNGEE come from the germline V gene. J lost 10 bases, V lost 0 bases, and 18 bases had no gene match. The length of the CDR3 is 20 residues. For the CDR3, the DNA is TGTGCCAGCAGCGTAGGATCAGGGGGCCTCGTTGGGACTAGCGGGGGGCCGCAGTATTTT. It specifies CASSVGSGGLVGTSGGPQYF.

This chain connects TRBV7-7 to TRBJ2-5; D may be TRBD2 (5 bases). The CDR3 is 15 amino acids. The germline CDR1 and CDR2 sequences are SSHAT and FNYEAQ (reference sequence). Trimming took 3 bases from V and 5 from J, leaving 16 bases between them. The CDR3 reads CASSLDSTSGETQYF. The CDR3 coding sequence is TGTGCCAGCAGCTTGGACTCCACCTCCGGGGAGACCCAGTACTTC.

The chain joins TRBV5-6 to TRBJ2-5; D is ambiguous. V was cut by 0 bases and J by 2 bases, with 8 bases left in between. CDR3 length: 14 amino acids. Germline V CDR1 and CDR2: SGHDT, YYEEEE. The CDR3 protein is CASSLGQIQETQYF. CDR3 sequence (DNA): TGTGCCAGCAGCTTGGGGCAGATACAAGAGACCCAGTACTTC. Using reference TRBV5-6 and TRBJ2-5 for the parts outside the CDR3, the full variable domain is DAGVTQSPTHLIKTRGQQVTLRCSPKSGHDTVSWYQQALGQGPQFIFQYYEEEERQRGNFPDRFSGHQFPNYSSELNVNALLLGDSALYLCASSLGQIQETQYFGPGTRLLVL.

In its sample, this clone was seen once. The rearrangement uses TRBV13 and TRBJ1-1; D might be TRBD1 (6 bases). V shed 5 bases and J shed 2 bases, with 42 bases lying between them. The CDR3 is 24 residues long. Germline V CDR1 and CDR2: PRHDT, FYEKMQ (reference sequence). CDR3 in amino acids: CASSPAGVFRFARRDTRPNTEAFF. In DNA, the CDR3 is TGTGCCAGCAGCCCTGCCGGTGTCTTTCGGTTTGCCCGCCGGGACACCCGTCCAAACACTGAAGCTTTCTTT.